A single sample is the source of the 8 T cell receptor beta chains below, sequenced in a study of cytomegalovirus exposure and HLA in healthy donors. Vbeta (60) and Jbeta (13) primers were used in the PCR. Clones were read by immunoSEQ multiplex PCR, and TCRdb kept only the in-frame ones, dropping some. Of 150,000 or so clones in the sample, 78% were seen once. The sample taken for sequencing was PBMCs. The source of these receptors is a woman between 40 and 55 years old in good health and CMV-seropositive.

V and J are TRBV19 and TRBJ1-4; perhaps TRBD1 as D (5 bases). The CDR3 consists of 11 residues. V lost 6 bases, J lost 9 bases, and 8 bases lay in between. CDR1 is LNHDA, CDR2 SQIVND, per germline (reference sequence). This CDR3 reads CASREGQKLFF. Written as DNA, the CDR3 is TGTGCCAGTAGGGAGGGGCAAAAACTGTTTTTT.

The chain couples TRBV28 to TRBJ1-1; D call uncertain. This CDR3 has 14 amino acids. Germline CDR1 and CDR2: MDHEN and SYDVKM. Trimming removed 6 bases at V and 6 bases at J, with 17 bases between. The CDR3 nucleotides are TGTGCCAGCAGCCCCCAGGCCTCCCCCGCTGAAGCTTTCTTT. Protein product: CASSPQASPAEAFF.

CDR3 sequence (DNA): TGTGCCACCAGCAGAGATCTGGGCGGGGGGGCTACAAATGAGCAGTTCTTC. This codes for CATSRDLGGGATNEQFF. V is TRBV15 and J is TRBJ2-1, with TRBD2 matching over 9 bases. The CDR3 totals 17 residues. Looked up from germline, CDR1 is LNHNV and CDR2 is YYDKDF (reference sequence). The J segment lost 7 bases and the V segment lost 0 bases, leaving 10 bases of the junction unmatched.

This clone was detected once. The chain joins TRBV30 to TRBJ2-1; D may be TRBD1 (6 bases). Germline V gene data show CDR1 as GTSNPN and CDR2 as SVGIG (reference sequence). The ends were cut back, 0 bases at V and 7 bases at J, with 7 bases in the middle. This CDR3 contains 12 residues. The CDR3 region has the DNA TGTGCCTGGAGTGTTGACAGGAATGAGCAGTTCTTC. It is translated as CAWSVDRNEQFF.

The chain is built from TRBV14 and TRBJ2-2, with TRBD1 matching over 7 bases. CDR3 length equals 16 residues. Germline values: CDR1 SGHDN, CDR2 FVKESK. V lost 2 bases and J lost 6; bases outside the gene matches: 9. The CDR3 here is CASSQRTGNGAGELFF. In DNA form, the CDR3 reads TGTGCCAGCAGCCAAAGGACAGGCAATGGCGCCGGGGAGCTGTTTTTT. Looking up the rest from reference TRBV14 and TRBJ2-2 gives the full variable domain: EAGVTQFPSHSVIEKGQTVTLRCDPISGHDNLYWYRRVMGKEIKFLLHFVKESKQDESGMPNNRFLAERTGGTYSTLKVQPAELEDSGVYFCASSQRTGNGAGELFFGEGSRLTVL.

CDR3 residues: CASSISSLEAFF. CDR3 coding DNA: TGTGCCAGTAGTATTTCGTCCTTAGAAGCTTTCTTT. The V and J genes are TRBV19 and TRBJ1-1; no definite D call. Trimming removed 3 bases at V and 8 bases at J, with 10 bases between. This CDR3 comprises 12 residues. The germline gives CDR1 LNHDA, CDR2 SQIVND (reference sequence).

V and J are TRBV14 and TRBJ2-5; D uncertain. Germline assignment: CDR1 SGHDN and CDR2 FVKESK. Trimming removed 1 base from V and 5 bases from J, with 5 bases in between. The CDR3 has 12 amino acids. CDR3 coding DNA: TGTGCCAGCAGCCAAGTACTCGAGACCCAGTACTTC. It encodes CASSQVLETQYF.

This clone came up a few times. This sequence joins TRBV7-8 and TRBJ1-2; D is undetermined. V was cut by 1 base and J by 4 bases, with 7 bases left in between. This CDR3 region has 13 residues. Germline-derived CDR1 and CDR2 are SGHVS and FQNEAQ. In nucleotides, the CDR3 is TGTGCCAGCAGCTTAGGGCCCCTCTATGGCTACACCTTC. Protein: CASSLGPLYGYTF.